This TCR beta chain was profiled in a study of blood T cell repertoires in COVID-19. Study at large: Acute and convalescent COVID-19 specimens originated in the United States, Italy and Spain. Sample material is recorded as cDNA or gDNA derived from T cells, B-cell-depleted T cells, or PBMCs.

In the authors' workflow: Reference gene primer amplification in the assay estimated nucleated cell counts. TCRdb keeps only in-frame clones here, not all; method: immunoSEQ multiplex PCR. D and trimming were read from the DNA, whereas the V and J calls and clone size are those reported in that table. The table has about 150,000 clones, 80% to 90% seen once. Trimming left V 2 bases short and J 5 bases short, with 7 bases between. This CDR3 has 13 amino acids. Germline V lookup: CDR1 LGHNA, CDR2 YNFKEQ. The specimen sequenced was peripheral blood. This chain connects TRBV4-2 to TRBJ2-1; D unclear. The TCR sequence derives from a woman aged 55-69 years with active COVID-19. The CDR3 sequence: CASSQHLNNEQFF. DNA of the CDR3: TGTGCCAGCAGCCAACACTTAAACAATGAGCAGTTCTTC.